This T cell receptor (beta chain) was captured in a study of T-cell reconstitution after alpha-beta-depleted transplantation in children. This clonotype was seen a handful of times. Its specificity is not known. The TCRbeta library incorporated unique molecular identifiers. TCRdb fed the PCR reads into MiXCR, producing one record per CDR3 protein. The repertoire consists of around 440,000 distinct CDR3 sequences, with about 16% occurring once and the leading ten covering approximately 28%. Broader study findings: Diversity and T-cell counts at one year after transplant derived mostly from new T cells. The high TCRbeta diversity at day 60 in some patients came from surviving recipient T cells and thymic progenitors. The origin of alpha-beta T cells about two months after transplant was reportedly several hundred expanded graft clones.

The sequencing used PBMCs, mostly from graft donor cells, collected 360 days after TCRalphabeta/CD19-depleted stem cell transplant. This TCR was recovered from a boy less than two years old who had a stem cell transplant for Wiskott-Aldrich syndrome, so the T cells may come from the graft donor.

CDR3 bases: TGTGCCAGCAGTGAGGGGGGTCTCGGGGAGCTGTTTTTT. Residues: CASSEGGLGELFF. This chain links TRBV2 with TRBJ2-2; perhaps TRBD2 as D (6 bases). The germline V gene encodes CDR1 SNHLY and CDR2 FYNNEI. V lost 3 bases and J lost 7, with 9 bases in between. The length of the CDR3 is 13 residues.